One and the same sample provided the 19 T cell receptor beta chains below, sequenced in a study of blood T cell repertoires in COVID-19. Measured with immunoSEQ multiplex PCR; TCRdb has only the in-frame clones, and not every one. The sample lists roughly 160,000 clones, approximately 82% seen once, with 10% in the top ten. Sequencing was performed on peripheral blood. The receptors were sampled from an elderly woman with active or convalescent COVID-19.

This chain uses TRBV29-1 with TRBJ1-1; 7 bases line up with TRBD1. Germline V gene data show CDR1 as SQVTM and CDR2 as ANQGSEA. The ends lost 7 bases at V and 2 bases at J; junction bases unmatched: 10. This CDR3 region has 14 residues. In DNA form, the CDR3 reads TGCAGCGGTACGAGGGACAGACTCAACACTGAAGCTTTCTTT. Translation gives CSGTRDRLNTEAFF. The variable domain in full, completed from reference TRBV29-1 and TRBJ1-1, reads SAVISQKPSRDICQRGTSLTIQCQVDSQVTMMFWYRQQPGQSLTLIATANQGSEATYESGFVIDKFPISRPNLTFSTLTVSNMSPEDSSIYLCSGTRDRLNTEAFFGQGTRLTVV.

The chain employs TRBV11-3 and TRBJ2-1; possible D gene TRBD2, 6 bases. Trimming left V 5 bases short and J 4 bases short, with 15 bases between. This CDR3 comprises 15 residues. The germline V gene has CDR1 SGHNT and CDR2 YENEEA. The CDR3 spells CASSKTSRDYNEQFF. CDR3 in DNA: TGTGCCAGCAGCAAAACTAGCCGAGATTACAATGAGCAGTTCTTC.

This clone has a single count. The CDR3 sequence: CAISKTSGGGYNEQFF. The CDR3 region has the DNA TGTGCCATCAGTAAGACTAGCGGGGGAGGCTACAATGAGCAGTTCTTC. V gene TRBV10-3 combines with J gene TRBJ2-1, with 12 positions matching TRBD2. This CDR3 contains 16 residues. V was pared by 5 bases and J by 3 bases, with 5 bases of the junction left unmatched. Germline assignment: CDR1 ENHRY and CDR2 SYGVKD.

V is TRBV27 and J is TRBJ1-2, with 9 bases identical to TRBD1. J gave up 5 bases and V 6 bases, and 4 bases lay outside the gene matches. Germline V lookup: CDR1 MNHEY, CDR2 SMNVEV (reference sequence). The CDR3 has 13 amino acids. The CDR3: CASSYRGLYGYTF. The CDR3 DNA follows: TGTGCCAGCAGCTACAGGGGGCTGTATGGCTACACCTTC.

The table lists this clone with a few counts. V usage is TRBV19 and J usage is TRBJ1-2, with a weak D call TRBD1 (6 bases). The ends were cut back, 3 bases at V and 4 bases at J, with 18 bases in the middle. Germline V lookup: CDR1 LNHDA, CDR2 SQIVND (reference sequence). This CDR3 has 16 amino acids. CDR3 protein: CASSMVARNRAYGYTF. In DNA, the CDR3 is TGTGCCAGTAGTATGGTTGCTCGGAACAGGGCCTATGGCTACACCTTC. Looking up the rest from reference TRBV19 and TRBJ1-2 gives the full variable domain: DGGITQSPKYLFRKEGQNVTLSCEQNLNHDAMYWYRQDPGQGLRLIYYSQIVNDFQKGDIAEGYSVSREKKESFPLTVTSAQKNPTAFYLCASSMVARNRAYGYTFGSGTRLTVV.

This clone occurred a few times. V is TRBV18 and J is TRBJ1-4; D perhaps matches TRBD1 (6 bases). The germline V and J ends were trimmed by 8 bases and 8 bases, with 15 bases remaining between them. The CDR3 runs to 13 residues. Germline V CDR1 and CDR2: KGHSH, LQKENI. The CDR3 is CASGRGRGEKLFF. The CDR3 bases are TGTGCCAGCGGAAGGGGGAGGGGAGAAAAACTGTTTTTT.

The gene calls are TRBV12-3 or TRBV12-4 and TRBJ1-2; D uncertain. The CDR3 is 13 amino acids. The V end was cut by 4 bases, the J end by 2 bases, with 8 bases between. The CDR3: CASSSVRNYGYTF. DNA for the CDR3: TGTGCCAGCAGTTCTGTCAGGAACTATGGCTACACCTTC.

The chain uses TRBV7-6 and TRBJ1-1; D is unresolved. The germline V gene has CDR1 SGHVS and CDR2 FNYEAQ. V lost 8 bases, J lost 4 bases, and 11 bases lay in between. CDR3 length equals 12 residues. The DNA of the CDR3 is TGTGCCAGCTCGTCCGGAGGCACTGAAGCTTTCTTT. Translated, it gives CASSSGGTEAFF.

The chain combines TRBV30 with TRBJ1-2, with 8 bases aligning to TRBD1. This CDR3 has 13 residues. The V segment lost 3 bases and the J segment 5 bases; nucleotides outside the gene matches: 5. CDR1 and CDR2 (germline): GTSNPN, SVGIG (reference sequence). For the CDR3, the DNA is TGTGCCTGGAGGAGGGACAGGCATTATGGCTACACCTTC. This encodes CAWRRDRHYGYTF.

The J gene is TRBJ2-5, the V gene TRBV7-3; D might be TRBD2 (6 bases). This CDR3 has 15 amino acids. Germline lookup yields CDR1 SGHTA and CDR2 FQGTGA. The V and J ends lost 0 bases and 1 base respectively, with 9 bases between them. The CDR3 is CASSLTGTPQETQYF. The DNA for the CDR3 is TGTGCCAGCAGCTTAACGGGGACTCCCCAAGAGACCCAGTACTTC. The entire variable domain, with the rest obtained from reference TRBV7-3 and TRBJ2-5, is as follows: GAGVSQTPSNKVTEKGKYVELRCDPISGHTALYWYRQSLGQGPEFLIYFQGTGAADDSGLPNDRFFAVRPEGSVSTLKIQRTERGDSAVYLCASSLTGTPQETQYFGPGTRLLVL.

The J gene is TRBJ2-1, the V gene TRBV6-5; D is unresolved. Trimming pared 2 bases from V and 0 bases from J, leaving 8 bases between. This CDR3 is 15 amino acids long. Germline assignment: CDR1 MNHEY and CDR2 SVGAGI. CDR3 in amino acids: CASSYDSSSYNEQFF. The CDR3, as DNA: TGTGCCAGCAGTTACGACTCCAGCTCCTACAATGAGCAGTTCTTC.

The genes are TRBV21-1 and TRBJ2-1; TRBD2 was called by the table and not checked on the DNA. TRBV21-1 is annotated as a pseudogene. CDR3 length: 16 residues. CDR3 sequence reads: CASSKRRREGSNATFF. CDR3 DNA: TGTGCCAGCAGCAAACGTCGGCGGGAGGGGTCCAATGCGACGTTCTTC.

This clone was recorded a few times. This rearrangement joins TRBV6-6 to TRBJ1-5; 9 bases match TRBD1. V shed 5 bases and J 6 bases; nucleotides not matched to a gene: 11. The germline V gene encodes CDR1 MNHNY and CDR2 SVGAGI (reference sequence). The CDR3 loop spans 16 amino acids. The CDR3 loop is CASSPPRDRDSQPQHF. The CDR3 DNA reads TGTGCCAGCAGTCCCCCCCGGGACAGGGATTCTCAGCCCCAGCATTTT.

The genes are TRBV6-5 and TRBJ1-2; 10 bases are shared with TRBD1. Germline CDR1 MNHEY, CDR2 SVGAGI. This CDR3 has 13 amino acids. V lost 8 bases and J lost 5; bases outside the gene matches: 5. The CDR3 is CASFPGQGYGYTF. The CDR3 DNA reads as TGTGCCAGCTTTCCGGGACAGGGGTATGGCTACACCTTC.

The CDR3 DNA reads TGTGCCAGCAGCCCCGGGACTAGCGGGAGCGCGAGCTCCTACAATGAGCAGTTCTTC. Translation: CASSPGTSGSASSYNEQFF. The chain carries TRBV11-2 and TRBJ2-1; the match to TRBD2 covers 14 bases. Germline CDR1 is SGHAT and CDR2 is FQNNGV. The CDR3 length is 19 residues. Unmatched junction bases numbered 9, after V lost 5 bases and J lost 0 bases.

This clone was counted a few times. The gene calls are TRBV9 and TRBJ1-3; D perhaps matches TRBD1 (6 bases). Looked up from germline, CDR1 is SGDLS and CDR2 is YYNGEE. With 4 bases removed from V and 4 bases from J, the gap between germline ends came to 12 bases. The CDR3 is 14 residues long. The chain's CDR3 is CASSSSTGGNTIYF. The DNA for the CDR3 is TGTGCCAGCAGCTCCTCGACAGGCGGAAACACCATATATTTT.

V and J are TRBV14 and TRBJ1-2, with D perhaps matching TRBD1 (5 bases). CDR1 and CDR2 from the germline V gene are SGHDN and FVKESK. Deletions cut 3 bases from V and 7 bases from J, with 15 bases between. The CDR3 covers 14 residues. The CDR3 DNA is TGTGCCAGCAGCCACACCCAGGGTGTTTTTGGCTACACCTTC. It encodes CASSHTQGVFGYTF.

The chain links TRBV7-9 to TRBJ1-1; D remains ambiguous. Trimming cost V 2 bases and J 1 base, with 14 bases left between them. Germline CDR1 is SEHNR and CDR2 is FQNEAQ (reference sequence). This CDR3 has 16 residues. CDR3 sequence reads: CASSLYRSGGNTEAFF. Here the CDR3 DNA reads TGTGCCAGCAGCTTATATCGGTCCGGCGGGAACACTGAAGCTTTCTTT.

The chain links TRBV5-1 to TRBJ2-2, with D unresolved. V dropped 4 bases and J dropped 1 base, with 5 bases sitting between them. This CDR3 has 13 amino acids. The germline V gene encodes CDR1 SGHRS and CDR2 YFSETQ. The CDR3 spells CASSPRNTGELFF. CDR3 nucleotides: TGCGCCAGCAGCCCTCGGAACACCGGGGAGCTGTTTTTT.